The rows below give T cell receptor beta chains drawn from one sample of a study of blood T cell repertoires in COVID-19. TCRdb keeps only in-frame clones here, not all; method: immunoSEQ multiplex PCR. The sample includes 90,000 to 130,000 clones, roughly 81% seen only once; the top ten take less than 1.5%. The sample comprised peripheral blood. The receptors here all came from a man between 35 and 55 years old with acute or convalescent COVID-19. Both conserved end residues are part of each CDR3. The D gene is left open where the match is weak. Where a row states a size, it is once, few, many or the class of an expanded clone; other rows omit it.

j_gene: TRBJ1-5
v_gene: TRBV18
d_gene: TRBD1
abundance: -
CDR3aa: CASSPSLRTGDLSQGQPQHF
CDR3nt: TGTGCCAGCTCACCAAGTTTAAGGACAGGGGACCTCTCGCAAGGTCAGCCCCAGCATTTT

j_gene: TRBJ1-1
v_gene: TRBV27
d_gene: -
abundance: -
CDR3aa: CASRSWEGDEAFF
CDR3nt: TGTGCCAGCAGAAGTTGGGAGGGAGATGAAGCTTTCTTT

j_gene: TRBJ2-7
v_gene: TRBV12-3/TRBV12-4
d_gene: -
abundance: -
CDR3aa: CASSLNREYEQYF
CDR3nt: TGTGCCAGCAGTTTAAATAGGGAGTACGAGCAGTACTTC

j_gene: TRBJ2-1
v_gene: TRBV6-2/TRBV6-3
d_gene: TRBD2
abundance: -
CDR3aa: CASSIAGGQFF
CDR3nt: TGTGCCAGCAGTATAGCGGGTGGGCAGTTCTTC

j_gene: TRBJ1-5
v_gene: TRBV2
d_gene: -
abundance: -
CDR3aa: CASSELGADQPQHF
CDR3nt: TGTGCCAGCAGTGAACTTGGGGCGGATCAGCCCCAGCATTTT

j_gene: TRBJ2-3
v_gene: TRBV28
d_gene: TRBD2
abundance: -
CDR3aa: CASSFSLAGGPRDTQYF
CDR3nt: TGTGCCAGCAGTTTCTCTTTAGCGGGAGGGCCGAGGGATACGCAGTATTTT

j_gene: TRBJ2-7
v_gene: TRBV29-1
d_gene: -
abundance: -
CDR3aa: CSVYNNYYEQYF
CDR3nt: TGCAGCGTTTACAATAATTACTACGAGCAGTACTTC

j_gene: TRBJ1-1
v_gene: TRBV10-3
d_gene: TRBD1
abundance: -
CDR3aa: CATRDRENTEAFF
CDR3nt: TGTGCCACCCGGGACAGAGAAAACACTGAAGCTTTCTTT

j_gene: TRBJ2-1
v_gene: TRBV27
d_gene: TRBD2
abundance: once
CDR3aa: CASSWTSSAEQFF
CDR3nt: TGTGCCAGCAGTTGGACTAGTTCGGCCGAGCAGTTCTTC

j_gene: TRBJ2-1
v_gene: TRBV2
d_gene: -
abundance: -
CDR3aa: CASNRASGFLLNHNEQFF
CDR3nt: TGTGCCAGCAACCGGGCGAGCGGGTTCTTGTTGAACCACAATGAGCAGTTCTTC

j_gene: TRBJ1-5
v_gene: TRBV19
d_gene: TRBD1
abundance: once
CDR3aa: CASSSSGQGVQPQHF
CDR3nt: TGTGCCAGTAGCTCCTCGGGACAGGGCGTACAGCCCCAGCATTTT

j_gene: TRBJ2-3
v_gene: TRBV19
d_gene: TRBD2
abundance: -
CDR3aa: CASSIDQREGTQYF
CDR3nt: TGTGCCAGTAGTATAGATCAGCGGGAGGGGACGCAGTATTTT

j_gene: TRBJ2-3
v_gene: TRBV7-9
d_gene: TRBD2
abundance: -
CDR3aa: CASNEAGGPDTQYF
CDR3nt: TGTGCCAGCAACGAAGCGGGGGGGCCAGATACGCAGTATTTT

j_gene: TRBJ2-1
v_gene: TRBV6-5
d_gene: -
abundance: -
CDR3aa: CASSFGSRGYNEQFF
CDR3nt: TGTGCCAGCAGTTTCGGGTCTCGGGGGTACAATGAGCAGTTCTTC

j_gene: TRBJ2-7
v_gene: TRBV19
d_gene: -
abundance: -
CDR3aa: CASSIAGGGQFQQYF
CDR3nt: TGTGCCAGTAGTATAGCTGGAGGGGGCCAATTCCAGCAGTACTTC

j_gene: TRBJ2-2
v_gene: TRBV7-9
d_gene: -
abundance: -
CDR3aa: CASRLTGNTGELFF
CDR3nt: TGTGCCAGCAGACTTACGGGGAACACCGGGGAGCTGTTTTTT

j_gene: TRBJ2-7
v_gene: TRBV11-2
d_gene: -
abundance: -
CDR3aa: CASSLDLVREQYF
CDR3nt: TGTGCCAGCAGCTTAGATCTAGTGCGCGAGCAGTACTTC

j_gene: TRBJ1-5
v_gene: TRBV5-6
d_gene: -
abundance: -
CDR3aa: CASSSGHRNQPQHF
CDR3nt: TGTGCCAGCAGCTCAGGACATCGCAATCAGCCCCAGCATTTT

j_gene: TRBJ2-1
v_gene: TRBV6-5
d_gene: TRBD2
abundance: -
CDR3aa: CASSYQAGGPDEQFF
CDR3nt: TGTGCCAGCAGTTACCAAGCGGGGGGGCCCGATGAGCAGTTCTTC

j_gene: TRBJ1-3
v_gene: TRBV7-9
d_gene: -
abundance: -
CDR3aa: CASAKTAPGSAGNTIYF
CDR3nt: TGTGCCAGCGCTAAAACCGCGCCGGGGTCGGCGGGAAACACCATATATTTT

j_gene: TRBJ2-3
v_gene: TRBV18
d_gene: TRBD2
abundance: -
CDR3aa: CASSLAGSGTDTQYF
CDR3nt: TGTGCCAGCTCACTAGCGGGAAGTGGGACAGATACGCAGTATTTT

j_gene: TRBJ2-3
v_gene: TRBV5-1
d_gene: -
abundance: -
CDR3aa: CASKPQTSTDTQYF
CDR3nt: TGCGCCAGCAAGCCCCAGACTAGCACAGATACGCAGTATTTT

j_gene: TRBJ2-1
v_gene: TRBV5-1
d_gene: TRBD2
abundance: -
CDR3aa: CASGPSAGGINEQFF
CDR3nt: TGCGCCAGCGGGCCCTCGGCGGGAGGCATAAATGAGCAGTTCTTC

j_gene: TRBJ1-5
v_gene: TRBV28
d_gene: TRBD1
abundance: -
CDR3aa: CASSYLAGGAGQPQHF
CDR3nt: TGTGCCAGCAGTTACCTAGCAGGGGGCGCCGGACAGCCCCAGCATTTT

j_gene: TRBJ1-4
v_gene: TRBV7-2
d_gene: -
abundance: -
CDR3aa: CASSTEGREKLFF
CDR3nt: TGTGCCAGCAGCACAGAGGGTAGGGAAAAACTGTTTTTT

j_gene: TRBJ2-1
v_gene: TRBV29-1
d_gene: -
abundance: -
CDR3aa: CSGRRAINEQFF
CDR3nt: TGCAGCGGGAGGCGGGCTATTAATGAGCAGTTCTTC

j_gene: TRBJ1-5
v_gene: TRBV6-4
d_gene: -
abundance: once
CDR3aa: CASSTGFNQPQHF
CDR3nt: TGTGCCAGCAGCACAGGGTTTAATCAGCCCCAGCATTTT

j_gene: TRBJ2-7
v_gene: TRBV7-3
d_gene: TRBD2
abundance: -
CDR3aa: CASSLLGGPYHEQYF
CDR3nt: TGTGCCAGCAGCTTACTGGGAGGGCCTTACCACGAGCAGTACTTC

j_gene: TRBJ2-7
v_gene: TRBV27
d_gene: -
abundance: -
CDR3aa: CASSLALGSYEQYF
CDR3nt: TGTGCCAGCAGTTTGGCACTAGGATCCTACGAGCAGTACTTC

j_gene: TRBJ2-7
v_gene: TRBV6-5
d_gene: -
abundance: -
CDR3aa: CAAGAGVHEQYF
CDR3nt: TGTGCCGCAGGGGCAGGGGTCCACGAGCAGTACTTC

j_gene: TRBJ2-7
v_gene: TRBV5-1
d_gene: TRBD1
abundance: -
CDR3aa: CASSIRDRVGEQYF
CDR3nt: TGCGCCAGCAGCATCCGGGACAGGGTAGGCGAGCAGTACTTC

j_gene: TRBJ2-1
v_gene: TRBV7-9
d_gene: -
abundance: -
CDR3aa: CASNPGLNEQFF
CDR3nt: TGTGCCAGCAACCCTGGCCTCAATGAGCAGTTCTTC

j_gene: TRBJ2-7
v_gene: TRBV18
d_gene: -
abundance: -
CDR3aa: CASSLAGHEQYF
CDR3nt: TGTGCCAGCTCACTGGCAGGGCACGAGCAGTACTTC

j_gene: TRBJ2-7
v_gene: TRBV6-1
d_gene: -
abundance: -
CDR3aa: CASSERLSEQYF
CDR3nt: TGTGCCAGCAGTGAGCGGTTGAGCGAGCAGTACTTC

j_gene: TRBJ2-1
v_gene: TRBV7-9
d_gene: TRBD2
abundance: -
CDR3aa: CASSLVRGRAYEQFF
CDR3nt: TGTGCCAGCAGCTTAGTCCGCGGGAGGGCGTATGAGCAGTTCTTC

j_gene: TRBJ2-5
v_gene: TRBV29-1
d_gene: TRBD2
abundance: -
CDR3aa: CSARGGAGETQYF
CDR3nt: TGCAGCGCACGCGGGGGGGCCGGGGAGACCCAGTACTTC

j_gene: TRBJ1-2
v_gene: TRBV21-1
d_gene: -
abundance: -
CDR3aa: CASSKAPPWGGHGYTF
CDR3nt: TGTGCCAGCAGCAAAGCCCCTCCATGGGGGGGGCATGGCTACACCTTC

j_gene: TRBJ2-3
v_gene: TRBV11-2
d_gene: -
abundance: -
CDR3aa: CASSLTGGGTDTQYF
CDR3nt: TGTGCCAGCAGCTTAACAGGGGGGGGCACAGATACGCAGTATTTT

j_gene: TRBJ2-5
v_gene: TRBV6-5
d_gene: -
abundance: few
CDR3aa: CASSSLVAPETQYF
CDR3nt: TGTGCCAGCAGTTCGCTGGTCGCGCCGGAGACCCAGTACTTC

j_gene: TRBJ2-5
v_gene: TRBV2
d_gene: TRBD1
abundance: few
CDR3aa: CASKQGARETQYF
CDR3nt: TGTGCCAGCAAACAGGGGGCGCGGGAGACCCAGTACTTC

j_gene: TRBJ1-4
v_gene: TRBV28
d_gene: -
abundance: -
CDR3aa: CASSFLGKTEKLFF
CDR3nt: TGTGCCAGCAGTTTTCTCGGGAAGACTGAAAAACTGTTTTTT

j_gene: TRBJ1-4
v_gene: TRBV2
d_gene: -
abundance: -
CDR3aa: CASSPWGENNEKLFF
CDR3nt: TGTGCCAGCTCCCCTTGGGGGGAGAATAATGAAAAACTGTTTTTT

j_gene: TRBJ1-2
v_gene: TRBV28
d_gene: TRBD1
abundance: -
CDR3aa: CATDRGQRGYTF
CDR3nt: TGTGCCACGGACAGGGGGCAACGGGGCTACACCTTC

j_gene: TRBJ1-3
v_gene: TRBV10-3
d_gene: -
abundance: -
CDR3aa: CAIRSQGWNTIYF
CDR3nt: TGTGCCATCAGAAGCCAGGGGTGGAACACCATATATTTT